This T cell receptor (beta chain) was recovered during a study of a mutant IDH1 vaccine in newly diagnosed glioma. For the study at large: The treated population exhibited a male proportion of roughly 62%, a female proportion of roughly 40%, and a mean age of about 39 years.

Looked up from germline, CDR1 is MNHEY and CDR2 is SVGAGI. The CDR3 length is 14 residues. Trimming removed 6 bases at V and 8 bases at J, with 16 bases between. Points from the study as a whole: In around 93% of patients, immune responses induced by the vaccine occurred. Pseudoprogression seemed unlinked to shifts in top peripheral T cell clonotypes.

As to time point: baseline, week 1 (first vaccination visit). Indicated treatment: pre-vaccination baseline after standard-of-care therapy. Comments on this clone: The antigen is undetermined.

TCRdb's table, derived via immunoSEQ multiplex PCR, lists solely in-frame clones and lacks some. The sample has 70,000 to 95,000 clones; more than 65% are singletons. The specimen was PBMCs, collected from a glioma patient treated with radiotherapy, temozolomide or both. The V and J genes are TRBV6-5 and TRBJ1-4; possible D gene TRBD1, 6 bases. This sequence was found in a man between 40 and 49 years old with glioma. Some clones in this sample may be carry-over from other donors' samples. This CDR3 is CASRVGGLGEKLFF. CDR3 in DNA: TGTGCCAGCAGAGTGGGGGGGCTTGGGGAAAAACTGTTTTTT.